This TCR beta chain appears in the sequencing data of a study of T cells in narcolepsy (dated by TCRdb to 2016 to 2019). Describing the broader study: Patients with narcolepsy type 1 or type 2 (NT1, NT2) and healthy control donors were enrolled in the study. The study used TCR Vbeta sequencing to track clonotypes in blood and CSF while looking for autoreactive T cells in narcolepsy patients that target self-antigens of hypocretin neurons (hypocretin, TRIB2). The paper's findings and limits, for the study overall: Autoreactive clonotypes were reported to be detected serially in the blood of the same patients and of different patients, but not in the blood of healthy controls. Some blood memory CD4+ repertoires from patients and controls contained no sequences matching autoreactive T cell clones. Patients and controls had similar numbers of sequenced blood memory CD4+ clonotypes, with averages of roughly 38,000 in patients and some 36,000 in controls. HCRT-specific and TRIB2-specific autoreactive clonotypes were highlighted in plots that compared CD4+ T cell clonotypes in CSF versus blood from the same patient.

For TCR Vbeta sequencing, memory CD4+ T cells were sorted ex vivo from the peripheral blood of narcolepsy patients and healthy controls. Library generation was performed with the immunoSEQ multiplex PCR assay. TCRdb stores this immuneACCESS table with in-frame sequences only. Part of the clones is absent; in the studies checked, under half of the shortfall reflects unresolved V genes, and no reason is known for the rest. The sample table lists 35,000 or so clones, over 75% of them with a count of one. Together, the top ten hold about 1.6% of the sample. Its CDR3 holds 15 amino acids, cysteine through phenylalanine. Just the 45-base CDR3 DNA is kept, in frame starting at base 1. From the germline V gene, CDR1 is SGHAT and CDR2 is FQNNGV. V lost 5 bases and J lost 0 bases; the stretch between them is 13 bases long. Comments on this clone: Its antigen target is currently unknown. No clone much larger than this one lies a single base away; base qualities are absent.

The chain is encoded by TRBV11-2 joined to TRBJ2-5; matching of 5 bases hints at TRBD2 as the D gene. The sequencing sample was made of CD45RA- memory CD4+ T cells from PBMCs. The meaning of the sample's cell subset or site label: memory T cells sorted ex vivo from peripheral blood. This receptor was identified in a human donor with narcolepsy. The CDR3 protein: CASSARTANQETQYF. The nucleotide sequence reads TGTGCCAGCAGCGCCCGGACTGCGAACCAAGAGACCCAGTACTTC.